The 9 T cell receptor beta chains below were found in one sample sequenced in a study of T cell changes during pregnancy in multiple sclerosis. Clones were read by immunoSEQ multiplex PCR, and TCRdb kept only the in-frame ones, dropping some. The repertoire includes 65,000 to 75,000 clones, 92% of them detected once, and around 3.5% sits in the top ten. The specimen comprised peripheral blood, sampled after pregnancy. These receptors came from a female donor in good health, enrolled as a control in a pregnancy study.

The chain couples TRBV28 to TRBJ1-1, with a tentative D call TRBD1 (5 bases). This CDR3 has 16 amino acids. The V gene's germline CDR1 is MDHEN and CDR2 SYDVKM. V lost 1 base and J lost 0, with 12 bases in between. CDR3 bases: TGTGCCAGCAGTTTATTAGAAGAAGGGGTGAACACTGAAGCTTTCTTT. Its translation is CASSLLEEGVNTEAFF.

The J gene is TRBJ2-1, the V gene TRBV19; D possibly corresponds to TRBD1 (5 bases). This CDR3 spans 15 amino acids. V shed 7 bases and J shed 9 bases, with 22 bases lying between them. Per germline, CDR1 LNHDA and CDR2 SQIVND (reference sequence). The CDR3 loop reads CASTPGLSGWGEQFF. For the CDR3, the DNA is TGTGCCAGTACTCCAGGGTTATCGGGTTGGGGTGAGCAGTTCTTC.

The chain is built from TRBV5-4 and TRBJ1-2; 9 nucleotides match TRBD1. Germline V lookup: CDR1 SGHNT, CDR2 YYREEE (reference sequence). V was pared by 4 bases and J by 8 bases, with 12 bases of the junction left unmatched. The CDR3 runs 15 residues. CDR3 bases: TGTGCCAGCAGCAATAGACAGGGGGACCCCTGGGGCTACACCTTC. It codes for CASSNRQGDPWGYTF.

The chain carries TRBV7-6 and TRBJ2-1; possibly TRBD2 for D (6 bases). V lost 0 bases, J lost 0 bases, and 9 bases lay in between. The V gene's germline CDR1 is SGHVS and CDR2 FNYEAQ. The CDR3 totals 16 residues. In DNA, the CDR3 is TGTGCCAGCAGCTTAGCGCCGACTAGCTCCTACAATGAGCAGTTCTTC. Translated, it gives CASSLAPTSSYNEQFF.

V is TRBV28 and J is TRBJ2-3; TRBD2 matches 9 bases. Looked up from germline, CDR1 is MDHEN and CDR2 is SYDVKM. This CDR3 is 14 amino acids long. J gave up 5 bases and V 5 bases, and 5 bases lay outside the gene matches. DNA of the CDR3: TGTGCCAGCAGTGGAGCGGGGGGATTAGATACGCAGTATTTT. It specifies CASSGAGGLDTQYF.

Only one count was recorded for this clone. The chain links TRBV6-5 to TRBJ2-1; TRBD2 matches at 10 bases. Germline V lookup: CDR1 MNHEY, CDR2 SVGAGI. This CDR3 has 13 amino acids. V trimming: 10 bases; J trimming: 5 bases; junction bases outside the gene matches: 5. As DNA, the CDR3 is TGTGCCACCGAGCGGGGGGGAGACAATGAGCAGTTCTTC. Amino acid sequence: CATERGGDNEQFF.

The CDR3 DNA is TGTGCCAGCAGTTTAGACGTCCGAGCGGGAGGTTGGGAGCAGTACTTC. It specifies CASSLDVRAGGWEQYF. This chain uses TRBV28 with TRBJ2-7, with 9 bases identical to TRBD2. The germline V gene encodes CDR1 MDHEN and CDR2 SYDVKM. Trimming at V came to 2 bases and at J to 7 bases, leaving 12 bases not matched to a gene. CDR3 length: 16 residues.

This chain links TRBV29-1 with TRBJ1-2; possibly TRBD1 for D (5 bases). The CDR3 has 15 amino acids. Trimming left V 1 base short and J 0 bases short, with 12 bases between. CDR1 is SQVTM and CDR2 is ANQGSEA in the germline V gene. The CDR3 coding sequence is TGCAGCGTTGAAGTGGGGCTAGGTACTAACTATGGCTACACCTTC. Protein sequence: CSVEVGLGTNYGYTF. Based on the CDR3 plus reference TRBV29-1 and TRBJ1-2, the full variable domain is SAVISQKPSRDICQRGTSLTIQCQVDSQVTMMFWYRQQPGQSLTLIATANQGSEATYESGFVIDKFPISRPNLTFSTLTVSNMSPEDSSIYLCSVEVGLGTNYGYTFGSGTRLTVV.

The chain combines TRBV7-9 with TRBJ2-1, with 12 bases aligning to TRBD2. The germline CDR1 and CDR2 sequences are SEHNR and FQNEAQ (reference sequence). The V gene end was trimmed by 1 base and the J gene end by 9 bases; junction bases not matched to a gene: 7. The CDR3 length is 16 residues. The CDR3 loop reads CASSLVRLAGEVEQFF. In DNA, the CDR3 is TGTGCCAGCAGCTTAGTCCGACTAGCGGGAGAAGTTGAGCAGTTCTTC. Drawing the rest from reference TRBV7-9 and TRBJ2-1, the complete variable domain is DTGVSQNPRHKITKRGQNVTFRCDPISEHNRLYWYRQTLGQGPEFLTYFQNEAQLEKSRLLSDRFSAERPKGSFSTLEIQRTEQGDSAMYLCASSLVRLAGEVEQFFGPGTRLTVL.